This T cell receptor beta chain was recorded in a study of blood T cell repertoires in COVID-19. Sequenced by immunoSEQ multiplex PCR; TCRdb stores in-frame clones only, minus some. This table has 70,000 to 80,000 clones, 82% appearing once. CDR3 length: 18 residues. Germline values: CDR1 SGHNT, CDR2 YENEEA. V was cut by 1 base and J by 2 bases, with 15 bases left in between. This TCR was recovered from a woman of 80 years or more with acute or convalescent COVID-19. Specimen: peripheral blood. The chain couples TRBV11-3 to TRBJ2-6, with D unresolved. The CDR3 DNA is TGTGCCAGCAGCTTAGGATCGTTTCCTAGGCCTGGGGCCAACGTCCTGACTTTC. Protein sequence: CASSLGSFPRPGANVLTF.